This TCR beta chain stems from a study of T cell responses to AZD1222 COVID-19 vaccine. The repertoire was sequenced with immunoSEQ multiplex PCR; TCRdb's copy has only in-frame clones and lacks some. The sample shows roughly 99,000 clones, 87% of them seen only once. Trimming at V came to 8 bases and at J to 2 bases, leaving 7 bases not matched to a gene. Germline-derived CDR1 and CDR2 are LNHDA and SQIVND (reference sequence). The CDR3 extends over 15 amino acids. The chain recombines TRBV19 with TRBJ2-2, with 8 bases fitting TRBD1. This specimen consisted of peripheral blood, obtained on day 0 of AZD1222 vaccination. This receptor was taken from an adult in good health. CDR3 in DNA: TGTGCCAGTCGTCGGACAGGGATCAACACCGGGGAGCTGTTTTTT. Protein: CASRRTGINTGELFF.